Shown below are 5 T cell receptor beta chains from a single sample sequenced in a study of T cells in Graves' hyperthyroidism and ophthalmopathy. Template material for amplifying TCR beta CDR3 regions consisted of RNA transcripts. HTBI primers were employed in a first-round RT-PCR of the TCR CDR3. TCRdb used MiXCR to reprocess the multiplex PCR reads, holding one entry per CDR3 protein. Of around 490,000 distinct CDR3 sequences detected, 15% to 20% appear once; the ten largest clones hold over 45%. Sequencing was carried out using blood. The receptors derive from a man aged 35 to 55 with Graves' ophthalmopathy.

In this sample, this clonotype turned up a few times. The chain employs TRBV10-3 and TRBJ2-3, with 7 bases aligning to TRBD2. The germline V gene has CDR1 ENHRY and CDR2 SYGVKD. J gave up 4 bases and V 0 bases, and 7 bases lay outside the gene matches. The CDR3 runs to 16 residues. CDR3 DNA sequence: TGTGCCATCAGTGAGTCTGGCGGGAGTAGCCCAGATACGCAGTATTTT. It codes for CAISESGGSSPDTQYF.

This clonotype was recorded a few times. The chain uses TRBV7-3 and TRBJ2-1; D gene uncertain. Trimming left V 5 bases short and J 3 bases short, with 11 bases between. Germline values: CDR1 SGHTA, CDR2 FQGTGA. The CDR3 contains 14 residues. Here the CDR3 reads CASSPDGVYNEQFF. The DNA for the CDR3 is TGTGCCAGCAGCCCAGACGGAGTCTACAATGAGCAGTTCTTC.

The rearrangement links TRBV9 to TRBJ2-1, with D perhaps matching TRBD1 (8 bases). There are 16 residues in the CDR3. Trimming stripped 4 bases from V and 2 bases from J, with 16 bases between. Germline V gene data show CDR1 as SGDLS and CDR2 as YYNGEE. CDR3 bases: TGTGCCAGCAGCCCCCGACAGGGGACTACCTACAATGAGCAGTTCTTC. This codes for CASSPRQGTTYNEQFF.

The sample holds one count of this clonotype. The chain joins TRBV2 to TRBJ2-1; perhaps TRBD1 as D (5 bases). This CDR3 is built from 16 residues. V dropped 6 bases and J dropped 0 bases, with 15 bases sitting between them. Looked up from germline, CDR1 is SNHLY and CDR2 is FYNNEI. The DNA for the CDR3 is TGTGCCAGCAGCCAAGTGGGGCAGAGCTCCTACAATGAGCAGTTCTTC. Protein: CASSQVGQSSYNEQFF.

Details on this clonotype: A single base separates this from a much larger clone, so it may be a read error. The CDR3 loop reads CASSFQGVGGEAQYF. As DNA, the CDR3 is TGTGCCAGCAGCTTCCAGGGGGTTGGTGGAGAGGCCCAGTACTTC. The chain joins TRBV7-6 to TRBJ2-5; TRBD1 matches 7 bases. Germline lookup yields CDR1 SGHVS and CDR2 FNYEAQ. The CDR3 has 15 residues.